These 16 T cell receptor beta chains share one sample of origin, sequenced in a study of blood T cell repertoires in COVID-19. Clones were read by immunoSEQ multiplex PCR, and TCRdb kept only the in-frame ones, dropping some. The table includes 150,000 to 200,000 clones, about 90% detected once. The sample comprised PBMCs or T cells enriched from blood (not recorded which). The receptors shown here come from a woman between 18 and 30 years old who had recovered from COVID-19.

The rearrangement uses TRBV28 and TRBJ1-3; weak D call: TRBD1 (5 bases). The CDR3 has 14 residues. Germline CDR1 is MDHEN and CDR2 is SYDVKM. Trimming stripped 11 bases from V and 2 bases from J, with 16 bases between. CDR3 in amino acids: CAGGGSPAGNTIYF. CDR3 DNA: TGTGCCGGGGGGGGATCCCCTGCTGGAAACACCATATATTTT.

The chain carries TRBV2 and TRBJ1-2; a possible D gene is TRBD1 (6 bases). CDR3 length: 14 amino acids. CDR1 and CDR2 from the germline V gene are SNHLY and FYNNEI. Trimming took 10 bases from V and 4 from J, leaving 19 bases between them. Here the CDR3 DNA reads TGTGCCATTACAGGGTTACGATTTAGCTATGGCTACACCTTC. This translates into CAITGLRFSYGYTF.

The CDR3: CATSRAWDRSYNEQFF. The CDR3 nucleotides read TGTGCCACCAGCAGAGCGTGGGACAGATCCTACAATGAGCAGTTCTTC. V gene TRBV15 combines with J gene TRBJ2-1; 7 nucleotides agree with TRBD1. This CDR3 is built from 16 residues. Germline V gene data show CDR1 as LNHNV and CDR2 as YYDKDF (reference sequence). J lost 1 base, V lost 1 base, and 4 bases had no gene match.

The sample holds one count of this clone. The chain carries TRBV3-1 (or the pseudogene TRBV3-2) and TRBJ1-2; 9 bases match TRBD1. Germline V lookup: CDR1 LGHDT, CDR2 YNNKEL (reference sequence). V was pared by 3 bases and J by 12 bases, with 5 bases of the junction left unmatched. The CDR3 loop spans 12 amino acids. CDR3 amino acids: CASSHRTGEDTF. In DNA form, the CDR3 reads TGTGCCAGCAGCCACCGGACAGGGGAAGACACCTTC.

There are a few counts of this clone. The chain is built from TRBV5-5 and TRBJ2-1; TRBD2 matches 10 bases. The ends lost 3 bases at V and 6 bases at J; junction bases unmatched: 9. Germline CDR1 is SGHKS and CDR2 is YYEKEE (reference sequence). The CDR3 has 16 amino acids. CDR3 amino acids: CASSYRLAGFSNEQFF. CDR3 DNA: TGTGCCAGCAGCTATCGACTAGCGGGCTTCAGCAATGAGCAGTTCTTC.

The rearrangement uses TRBV28 and TRBJ1-1; 7 bases agree with TRBD1. The V gene's germline CDR1 is MDHEN and CDR2 SYDVKM. CDR3 length: 15 amino acids. The junction had 11 bases not matched to a gene; V was cut back by 6 bases and J by 4 bases. The CDR3 region is CASRSTGVRSTEAFF. The CDR3 coding sequence is TGTGCCAGCAGGTCCACAGGGGTTCGGAGCACTGAAGCTTTCTTT.

The chain carries TRBV28 and TRBJ2-7, with TRBD1 matching 8 bases. There are 15 residues in the CDR3. Germline lookup yields CDR1 MDHEN and CDR2 SYDVKM. Trimming took 3 bases from V and 2 from J; bases not matched to a gene: 6. In DNA form, the CDR3 reads TGTGCCAGCAGTTTGGGGGACAGGACTACCTACGAGCAGTACTTC. Translating it yields CASSLGDRTTYEQYF.

The genes are TRBV6-5 and TRBJ1-1, with D possibly matching TRBD1 (6 bases). Germline V gene sequence: CDR1 MNHEY, CDR2 SVGAGI. The CDR3 covers 12 residues. Trimming stripped 4 bases from V and 6 bases from J, with 9 bases between. CDR3 sequence: CASSSSGAEAFF. In nucleotides, the CDR3 is TGTGCCAGCAGTTCCTCAGGGGCTGAAGCTTTCTTT.

The rearrangement joins TRBV7-9 to TRBJ2-1; 13 bases agree with TRBD2. Germline trimming cut 5 bases from V and 1 base from J; bases unmatched to any gene: 5. CDR1 is SEHNR and CDR2 is FQNEAQ in the germline V gene (reference sequence). The CDR3 has 17 amino acids. The CDR3 nucleotides are TGTGCCAGCAGCCCACTAGCGGGGGGGCTATCCTACAATGAGCAGTTCTTC. It encodes CASSPLAGGLSYNEQFF.

This clone came up once. V is TRBV10-3 and J is TRBJ2-1; D ambiguous. In germline, CDR1 is ENHRY, CDR2 SYGVKD. This CDR3 contains 15 residues. V gave up 0 bases and J gave up 7 bases, with 13 bases separating them. The CDR3 sequence: CAISESAGFRNEQFF. CDR3 bases: TGTGCCATCAGTGAGTCTGCCGGGTTTAGGAATGAGCAGTTCTTC.

J is TRBJ2-1 and V is TRBV27, with 10 bases lining up with TRBD1. CDR1 is MNHEY, CDR2 SMNVEV, per germline (reference sequence). V trimming: 6 bases; J trimming: 7 bases; junction bases outside the gene matches: 6. The CDR3 runs 14 residues. CDR3 nucleotides: TGTGCCAGCAGCACCGGGACAGGGGTTAATGAGCAGTTCTTC. It yields the protein CASSTGTGVNEQFF.

V is TRBV21-1 and J is TRBJ2-3; TRBD1 was called by the table and not checked on the DNA. TRBV21-1 is a pseudogene segment. This CDR3 contains 19 residues. The CDR3 is CASSKVQGHLRGSTDTQYF. In DNA form, the CDR3 reads TGTGCCAGCAGCAAAGTCCAGGGACACTTGAGGGGTAGCACAGATACGCAGTATTTT.

This clone was recorded a few times. This sequence joins TRBV27 and TRBJ2-7; the match to TRBD1 covers 7 bases. Losses at the gene ends were 6 bases for V and 4 bases for J; bases not matched to a gene: 18. Per the germline V gene, CDR1 is MNHEY and CDR2 is SMNVEV (reference sequence). CDR3 length: 17 residues. The DNA for the CDR3 is TGTGCCAGCAGAAATCAGCCCTCGGGACAGAGTTTTTACGAGCAGTACTTC. It encodes CASRNQPSGQSFYEQYF.

The chain is built from TRBV6-1 and TRBJ1-5; 9 nucleotides match TRBD1. CDR1 MNHNS and CDR2 SASEGT come from the germline V gene. V shed 0 bases and J 0 bases; nucleotides not matched to a gene: 6. The CDR3 extends over 18 amino acids. CDR3 in amino acids: CASSEAGTGRLSNQPQHF. The CDR3 DNA reads TGTGCCAGCAGTGAAGCAGGGACAGGGAGACTTAGCAATCAGCCCCAGCATTTT.

This clone showed up just a few times. The chain links TRBV12-3 or TRBV12-4 to TRBJ1-2; no firm D call. This CDR3 has 13 residues. Trimming shortened V by 8 bases and J by 3 bases, and 13 bases separated the two germline ends. The CDR3 sequence: CASAPNNYYGYTF. CDR3 sequence (DNA): TGTGCCAGCGCCCCCAACAATTACTATGGCTACACCTTC.

The chain links TRBV19 to TRBJ2-2, with 8 nucleotides matching TRBD2. Germline CDR1 and CDR2: LNHDA and SQIVND (reference sequence). There are 15 residues in the CDR3. Unmatched junction bases numbered 5, after V lost 6 bases and J lost 2 bases. Written as DNA, the CDR3 is TGTGCCAGTAGCGGACTAGCTGACAACACCGGGGAGCTGTTTTTT. This translates into CASSGLADNTGELFF.